This entry lists 32 T cell receptor beta chains sequenced from one sample in a study of blood T cell repertoires in COVID-19. The protocol was immunoSEQ multiplex PCR, while the TCRdb copy is restricted to in-frame clones and leaves out a portion. Of roughly 220,000 clones in the sample, roughly 88% were seen once. The sequenced sample consisted of PBMCs or T cells enriched from blood (not recorded which). The receptors shown here come from a woman aged 50 to 65 with acute COVID-19.

The chain has TRBV7-9 and TRBJ2-1; possibly TRBD1 for D (6 bases). This CDR3 region has 15 residues. Trimming left V 1 base short and J 8 bases short, with 15 bases between. Per the germline V gene, CDR1 is SEHNR and CDR2 is FQNEAQ (reference sequence). The CDR3 DNA reads as TGTGCCAGCAGCTTAGTGAGGGGGAATAAGGATGAGCAGTTCTTC. This translates into CASSLVRGNKDEQFF. Variable domain in full (rest from reference TRBV7-9 and TRBJ2-1): DTGVSQNPRHKITKRGQNVTFRCDPISEHNRLYWYRQTLGQGPEFLTYFQNEAQLEKSRLLSDRFSAERPKGSFSTLEIQRTEQGDSAMYLCASSLVRGNKDEQFFGPGTRLTVL.

V is TRBV11-3 and J is TRBJ2-6; no clear D gene. The CDR3 loop spans 18 amino acids. V gave up 0 bases and J gave up 0 bases, with 12 bases separating them. Germline values: CDR1 SGHNT, CDR2 YENEEA. As DNA, the CDR3 is TGTGCCAGCAGCTTAGATCTCCCCACTATCTCTGGGGCCAACGTCCTGACTTTC. It yields the protein CASSLDLPTISGANVLTF.

This sequence joins TRBV15 and TRBJ2-7; 7 bases agree with TRBD1. CDR3 size: 16 residues. Losses at the gene ends were 3 bases for V and 5 bases for J; bases not matched to a gene: 13. Germline assignment: CDR1 LNHNV and CDR2 YYDKDF (reference sequence). The CDR3 region is CATSRAPLGGKHEQYF. As DNA, the CDR3 is TGTGCCACCAGCAGGGCCCCTTTAGGGGGCAAGCACGAGCAGTACTTC. The full variable domain, its missing parts supplied by reference TRBV15 and TRBJ2-7, is DAMVIQNPRYQVTQFGKPVTLSCSQTLNHNVMYWYQQKSSQAPKLLFHYYDKDFNNEADTPDNFQSRRPNTSFCFLDIRSPGLGDTAMYLCATSRAPLGGKHEQYFGPGTRLTVT.

The rearrangement joins TRBV24-1 to TRBJ2-2, with TRBD2 identical over 11 bases. The CDR3 is 17 amino acids. Germline V gene data show CDR1 as KGHDR and CDR2 as SFDVKD. V dropped 3 bases and J dropped 3; count of bases not matched to a gene: 5. The CDR3 sequence is CATSDPSSGRYTGELFF. CDR3 bases: TGTGCCACCAGTGATCCTTCTAGCGGGAGGTACACCGGGGAGCTGTTTTTT.

This clone has just one count. The chain links TRBV7-8 to TRBJ2-2; 7 bases are shared with TRBD2. Germline CDR1 reads SGHVS; CDR2 reads FQNEAQ. The V gene end was trimmed by 1 base and the J gene end by 8 bases; junction bases not matched to a gene: 10. CDR3 length: 16 amino acids. CDR3 protein: CASSLGFSGIGGELFF. The CDR3 DNA sequence: TGTGCCAGCAGCTTAGGTTTCAGCGGGATCGGTGGGGAGCTGTTTTTT.

The V call is TRBV27, the J call TRBJ1-5, with a tentative D call TRBD1 (6 bases). The CDR3 is 15 residues long. Trimming removed 6 bases at V and 4 bases at J, with 16 bases between. Germline lookup yields CDR1 MNHEY and CDR2 SMNVEV (reference sequence). CDR3 sequence (DNA): TGTGCCAGCAGGCCTTGGGGGGGCGCAAATCAGCCCCAGCATTTT. Its translation is CASRPWGGANQPQHF.

The chain combines TRBV28 with TRBJ1-2, with 7 bases fitting TRBD1. The V segment lost 4 bases and the J segment 6 bases; nucleotides outside the gene matches: 5. CDR1 and CDR2 from the germline V gene are MDHEN and SYDVKM. CDR3 length: 13 residues. As DNA, the CDR3 is TGTGCCAGCAGTTCTGACAGGGTCGATGGCTACACCTTC. Amino acid sequence: CASSSDRVDGYTF.

The rearrangement joins TRBV7-9 to TRBJ1-4, with 7 nucleotides matching TRBD1. Germline-derived CDR1 and CDR2 are SEHNR and FQNEAQ (reference sequence). The CDR3 is 15 amino acids. V trimming: 2 bases; J trimming: 5 bases; junction bases outside the gene matches: 5. The CDR3 sequence is CASSLSRQGNEKLFF. The CDR3 nucleotides read TGTGCCAGCAGCTTATCGAGACAGGGCAATGAAAAACTGTTTTTT.

V gene TRBV29-1 combines with J gene TRBJ1-1; TRBD1 matches 7 bases. This CDR3 has 16 amino acids. Trimming removed 6 bases from V and 6 bases from J; junction bases left unmatched: 19. The V gene's germline CDR1 is SQVTM and CDR2 ANQGSEA. CDR3 nucleotide sequence: TGCAGCGTCCACCCCCGGACAGGTCCCGATGGACCTGAAGCTTTCTTT. It translates to CSVHPRTGPDGPEAFF.

The V and J genes are TRBV11-3 and TRBJ1-1; D unclear. V dropped 0 bases and J dropped 8 bases, with 7 bases sitting between them. CDR1 is SGHNT, CDR2 YENEEA, per germline. This CDR3 contains 12 residues. The DNA of the CDR3 is TGTGCCAGCAGCTTAGATACGGGGGAAGCTTTCTTT. Translated, it gives CASSLDTGEAFF.

CDR3: CASSYAGFDSPLHF. The CDR3 bases are TGTGCCAGCAGTTACGCAGGGTTTGATTCACCCCTCCACTTT. V usage is TRBV6-5 and J usage is TRBJ1-6, with D maybe TRBD1 (5 bases). V dropped 2 bases and J dropped 8 bases, with 10 bases sitting between them. The germline V gene has CDR1 MNHEY and CDR2 SVGAGI. The CDR3 length is 14 residues.

The V call is TRBV28, the J call TRBJ1-6; 8 positions match TRBD1. Per the germline V gene, CDR1 is MDHEN and CDR2 is SYDVKM. The trim removed 6 bases at V and 4 bases at J, leaving 11 bases unmatched. The CDR3 sequence is 17 residues long. For the CDR3, the DNA is TGTGCCAGCAGCTCCCCTCCAGGGGGCGGATATAATTCACCCCTCCACTTT. Residues: CASSSPPGGGYNSPLHF.

The chain recombines TRBV6-6 with TRBJ2-7, with D perhaps TRBD2 (6 bases). The CDR3 is 11 amino acids. Trimming removed 8 bases at V and 3 bases at J, with 8 bases between. Germline V gene data show CDR1 as MNHNY and CDR2 as SVGAGI (reference sequence). The CDR3 region has the DNA TGTGCCAGCGGTAGCGGCTACGAGCAGTACTTC. This gives the protein CASGSGYEQYF.

This chain links TRBV18 with TRBJ2-1; TRBD1 matches 10 bases. V shed 3 bases and J 4 bases; nucleotides not matched to a gene: 3. Germline loops: CDR1 KGHSH, CDR2 LQKENI. There are 15 residues in the CDR3. CDR3 protein: CASSPGQGVYNEQFF. DNA for the CDR3: TGTGCCAGCTCACCTGGACAGGGGGTTTACAATGAGCAGTTCTTC.

This clone was observed a handful of times. V usage is TRBV11-2 and J usage is TRBJ1-5, with a possible D match to TRBD1 (6 bases). This CDR3 has 15 residues. V was shortened by 0 bases and J by 2 bases, with 8 bases between the two germline ends. Germline-derived CDR1 and CDR2 are SGHAT and FQNNGV. The CDR3 is CASSLDRGGNQPQHF. The CDR3 DNA reads TGTGCCAGCAGCTTAGACAGGGGAGGCAATCAGCCCCAGCATTTT.

This chain links TRBV6-1 with TRBJ2-7; 7 bases align to TRBD2. The germline CDR1 and CDR2 sequences are MNHNS and SASEGT. The CDR3 is 15 amino acids. V was pared by 3 bases and J by 6 bases, with 11 bases of the junction left unmatched. The CDR3 DNA sequence: TGTGCCAGCAGTGACCGGGACTACCCCCTAGGCGAGCAGTACTTC. Encoded protein: CASSDRDYPLGEQYF.

The rearrangement joins TRBV6-5 to TRBJ1-3; TRBD1 is a possible D gene (6 bases). CDR3 length: 15 residues. CDR1 and CDR2 from the germline V gene are MNHEY and SVGAGI. The V end was cut by 6 bases, the J end by 0 bases, with 12 bases between. The CDR3 spells CASRKTGISGNTIYF. In DNA, the CDR3 is TGTGCCAGCAGGAAGACAGGCATCTCTGGAAACACCATATATTTT.

This clone was counted a few times. The chain couples TRBV7-9 to TRBJ2-2, with 7 bases aligning to TRBD1. The CDR3 has 14 amino acids. Germline V gene data show CDR1 as SEHNR and CDR2 as FQNEAQ (reference sequence). Trimming took 3 bases from V and 7 from J; bases not matched to a gene: 5. CDR3 residues: CASSLGQTYGELFF. CDR3 DNA sequence: TGTGCCAGCAGCTTGGGACAGACATACGGGGAGCTGTTTTTT. Complete variable domain (other parts from reference TRBV7-9 and TRBJ2-2): DTGVSQNPRHKITKRGQNVTFRCDPISEHNRLYWYRQTLGQGPEFLTYFQNEAQLEKSRLLSDRFSAERPKGSFSTLEIQRTEQGDSAMYLCASSLGQTYGELFFGEGSRLTVL.

The V and J genes are TRBV13 and TRBJ1-2; D is possibly TRBD1 (5 bases). Germline-derived CDR1 and CDR2 are PRHDT and FYEKMQ (reference sequence). The CDR3 spans 12 residues. V was clipped by 5 bases and J by 5 bases, with 9 bases between them. The CDR3 sequence is CASSPGGYGYTF. For the CDR3, the DNA is TGTGCCAGCAGCCCGGGGGGATATGGCTACACCTTC. Filled out from reference TRBV13 and TRBJ1-2, the complete variable domain reads AAGVIQSPRHLIKEKRETATLKCYPIPRHDTVYWYQQGPGQDPQFLISFYEKMQSDKGSIPDRFSAQQFSDYHSELNMSSLELGDSALYFCASSPGGYGYTFGSGTRLTVV.

V usage is TRBV28 and J usage is TRBJ1-2; TRBD1 might be the D (5 bases). The CDR3 length is 15 residues. Germline V gene lookup returns CDR1 MDHEN and CDR2 SYDVKM. Trimming left V 3 bases short and J 2 bases short, with 13 bases between. The DNA for the CDR3 is TGTGCCAGCAGTTTCGGTGTGGCAGGGAACTATGGCTACACCTTC. Encoded protein: CASSFGVAGNYGYTF.

The chain is built from TRBV3-1 (or the pseudogene TRBV3-2) and TRBJ1-3; the match to TRBD1 covers 7 bases. The germline CDR1 and CDR2 sequences are LGHDT and YNNKEL (reference sequence). The CDR3 spans 19 residues. J lost 7 bases, V lost 0 bases, and 18 bases had no gene match. This CDR3 reads CASSQDREGAMRLVNTIYF. The CDR3 DNA sequence: TGTGCCAGCAGCCAAGATCGAGAGGGGGCGATGAGGTTGGTGAACACCATATATTTT.

The V call is TRBV5-1, the J call TRBJ1-5; tentative D call: TRBD1 (5 bases). The V end lost 0 bases, the J end lost 1 base, and 11 bases lay between the germline ends. The CDR3 totals 16 residues. The germline V gene has CDR1 SGHRS and CDR2 YFSETQ. The CDR3, as DNA: TGCGCCAGCAGCTTGGGTTCTGCAGGGAGCAATCAGCCCCAGCATTTT. It encodes CASSLGSAGSNQPQHF.

This chain uses TRBV19 with TRBJ2-3, with TRBD2 as a possible D gene (6 bases). Germline loops: CDR1 LNHDA, CDR2 SQIVND (reference sequence). This CDR3 region has 14 residues. V was cut by 1 base and J by 1 base, with 6 bases left in between. CDR3 in DNA: TGTGCCAGTAGTATAGCGGGAGGCACAGATACGCAGTATTTT. This sequence encodes CASSIAGGTDTQYF.

This CDR3 reads CASSSGTGLSGANVLTF. Here the CDR3 DNA reads TGTGCCAGCAGCTCCGGGACAGGACTCTCTGGGGCCAACGTCCTGACTTTC. The chain links TRBV5-4 to TRBJ2-6; 8 bases agree with TRBD1. CDR1 SGHNT and CDR2 YYREEE come from the germline V gene (reference sequence). Trimming removed 3 bases from V and 0 bases from J; junction bases left unmatched: 5. The CDR3 consists of 17 residues.

This sequence joins TRBV18 and TRBJ2-1, with 7 positions matching TRBD2. The junction had 3 bases not matched to a gene; V was cut back by 0 bases and J by 4 bases. This CDR3 region has 15 residues. CDR1 and CDR2 from the germline V gene are KGHSH and LQKENI. DNA of the CDR3: TGTGCCAGCTCACCACCGCAACTAGCGTACAATGAGCAGTTCTTC. Amino acid sequence: CASSPPQLAYNEQFF.

The chain couples TRBV3-1 (or the pseudogene TRBV3-2) to TRBJ2-1; a possible D gene is TRBD2 (6 bases). The V and J ends lost 9 bases and 3 bases respectively, with 21 bases between them. Germline CDR1 reads LGHDT; CDR2 reads YNNKEL (reference sequence). The CDR3 loop spans 16 amino acids. The CDR3 spells CARPPRESPYYNEQFF. CDR3 sequence (DNA): TGTGCCAGACCCCCTCGGGAGTCCCCTTACTACAATGAGCAGTTCTTC.

The V and J genes are TRBV4-1 and TRBJ2-1; D unclear. Per germline, CDR1 MGHRA and CDR2 YSYEKL. The CDR3 runs to 15 residues. V lost 0 bases to trimming and J lost 2 bases, with 8 bases between them. The CDR3 here is CASSQDPETYNEQFF. The CDR3 DNA reads TGCGCCAGCAGCCAAGACCCGGAGACCTACAATGAGCAGTTCTTC.

As DNA, the CDR3 is TGTGCCAGCACCTCATTATCGGTGTATGAGCAGTTCTTC. Amino acids: CASTSLSVYEQFF. The chain has TRBV25-1 and TRBJ2-1, with no clear D. CDR3 size: 13 residues. V lost 7 bases and J 8 bases, leaving 15 bases between the germline ends. CDR1 MGHDK and CDR2 SYGVNS come from the germline V gene.

The genes are TRBV18 and TRBJ2-7; 8 nucleotides match TRBD1. The CDR3 is 15 residues long. The germline CDR1 and CDR2 sequences are KGHSH and LQKENI. The V and J ends lost 0 bases and 3 bases, in that order; junction bases with no gene match: 4. CDR3 bases: TGTGCCAGCTCACCACCGGGACAGGTCCTCTACGAGCAGTACTTC. Protein product: CASSPPGQVLYEQYF. Supplemented by reference TRBV18 and TRBJ2-7, the full variable domain reads NAGVMQNPRHLVRRRGQEARLRCSPMKGHSHVYWYRQLPEEGLKFMVYLQKENIIDESGMPKERFSAEFPKEGPSILRIQQVVRGDSAAYFCASSPPGQVLYEQYFGPGTRLTVT.

This clone was seen a single time. The CDR3 here is CASSDGQARYGYTF. The CDR3 region has the DNA TGTGCCAGTAGTGACGGACAGGCCAGATATGGCTACACCTTC. This chain uses TRBV19 with TRBJ1-2, with 7 bases identical to TRBD1. The CDR3 has 14 residues. Germline loops: CDR1 LNHDA, CDR2 SQIVND (reference sequence). Unmatched junction bases numbered 8, after V lost 5 bases and J lost 5 bases.

The gene calls are TRBV27 and TRBJ2-7; TRBD1 is a possible D gene (6 bases). Germline CDR1 MNHEY, CDR2 SMNVEV (reference sequence). The CDR3 length is 15 residues. Trimming pared 1 base from V and 4 bases from J, leaving 14 bases between. The CDR3 DNA sequence: TGTGCCAGCAGTTTATTTCGCGGACAGAGATACGAGCAGTACTTC. Amino acid sequence: CASSLFRGQRYEQYF.

CDR3 nucleotides: TGTGCCAGTAGTAGTCATTCGGGAGCCACAGATACGCAGTATTTT. Its protein product is CASSSHSGATDTQYF. This chain uses TRBV19 with TRBJ2-3, with D perhaps matching TRBD2 (6 bases). Germline-derived CDR1 and CDR2 are LNHDA and SQIVND (reference sequence). Trimming took 4 bases from V and 2 from J, leaving 13 bases between them. This CDR3 region has 15 residues.